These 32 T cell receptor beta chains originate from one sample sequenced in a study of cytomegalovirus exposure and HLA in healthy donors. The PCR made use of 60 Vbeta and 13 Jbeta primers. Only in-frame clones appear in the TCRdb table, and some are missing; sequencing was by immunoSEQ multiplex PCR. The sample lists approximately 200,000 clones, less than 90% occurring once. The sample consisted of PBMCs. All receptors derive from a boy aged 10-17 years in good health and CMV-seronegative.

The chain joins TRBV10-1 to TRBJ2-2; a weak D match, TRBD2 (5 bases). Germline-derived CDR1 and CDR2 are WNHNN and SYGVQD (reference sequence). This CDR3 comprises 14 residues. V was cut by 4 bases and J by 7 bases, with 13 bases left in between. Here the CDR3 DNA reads TGCGCCAGCAGTGCTAGCAGGTCTCACGGGGAGCTGTTTTTT. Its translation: CASSASRSHGELFF.

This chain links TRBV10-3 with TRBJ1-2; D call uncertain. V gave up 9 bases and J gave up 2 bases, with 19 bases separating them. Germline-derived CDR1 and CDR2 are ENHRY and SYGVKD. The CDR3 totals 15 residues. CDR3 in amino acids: CAIGDLGSSNYGYTF. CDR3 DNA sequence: TGTGCCATAGGTGACTTGGGGAGTTCCAACTATGGCTACACCTTC.

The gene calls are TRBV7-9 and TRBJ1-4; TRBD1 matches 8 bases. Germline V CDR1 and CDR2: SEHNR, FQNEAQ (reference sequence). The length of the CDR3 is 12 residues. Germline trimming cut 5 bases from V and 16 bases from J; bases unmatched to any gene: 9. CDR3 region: CASSPRRGTGFF. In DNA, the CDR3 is TGTGCCAGCAGCCCCAGGAGGGGGACAGGGTTTTTT.

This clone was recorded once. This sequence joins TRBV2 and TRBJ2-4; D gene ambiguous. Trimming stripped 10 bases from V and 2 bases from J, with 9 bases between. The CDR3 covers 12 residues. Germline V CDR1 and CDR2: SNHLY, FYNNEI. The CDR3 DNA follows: TGTGCCACTATAGTCTCCAAAAACATTCAGTACTTC. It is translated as CATIVSKNIQYF.

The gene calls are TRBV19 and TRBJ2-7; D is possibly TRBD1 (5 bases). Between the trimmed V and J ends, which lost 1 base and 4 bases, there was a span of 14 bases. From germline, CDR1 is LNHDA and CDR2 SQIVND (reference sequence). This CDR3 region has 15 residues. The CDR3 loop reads CASSIGGLQPYEQYF. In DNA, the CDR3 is TGTGCCAGTAGTATAGGGGGCCTCCAACCATACGAGCAGTACTTC. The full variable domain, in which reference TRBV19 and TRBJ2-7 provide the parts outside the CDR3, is DGGITQSPKYLFRKEGQNVTLSCEQNLNHDAMYWYRQDPGQGLRLIYYSQIVNDFQKGDIAEGYSVSREKKESFPLTVTSAQKNPTAFYLCASSIGGLQPYEQYFGPGTRLTVT.

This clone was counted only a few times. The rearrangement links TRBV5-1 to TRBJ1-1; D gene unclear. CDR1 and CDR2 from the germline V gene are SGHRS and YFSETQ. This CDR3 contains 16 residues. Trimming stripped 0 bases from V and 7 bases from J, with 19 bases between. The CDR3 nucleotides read TGCGCCAGCAGCTTGGTCGGGGTAACATCAAGAATTGAAGCTTTCTTT. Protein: CASSLVGVTSRIEAFF.

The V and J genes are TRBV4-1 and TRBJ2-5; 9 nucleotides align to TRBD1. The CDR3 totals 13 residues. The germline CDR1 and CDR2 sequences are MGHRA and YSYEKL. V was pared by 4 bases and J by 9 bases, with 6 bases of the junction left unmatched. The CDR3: CASSRDRVGAQYF. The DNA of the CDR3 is TGCGCCAGCAGCCGGGACAGGGTTGGGGCCCAGTACTTC.

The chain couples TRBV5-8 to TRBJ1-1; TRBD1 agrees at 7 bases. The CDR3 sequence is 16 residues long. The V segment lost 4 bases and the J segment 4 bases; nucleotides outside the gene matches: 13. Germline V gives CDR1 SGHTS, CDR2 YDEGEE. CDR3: CASSPYRGGVVTEAFF. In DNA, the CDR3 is TGTGCCAGCAGCCCGTACAGGGGTGGAGTGGTCACTGAAGCTTTCTTT.

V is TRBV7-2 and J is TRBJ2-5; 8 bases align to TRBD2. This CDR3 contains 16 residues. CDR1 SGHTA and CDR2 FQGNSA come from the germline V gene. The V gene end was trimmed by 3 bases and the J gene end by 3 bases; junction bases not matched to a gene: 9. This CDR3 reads CASSFGTAGAKETQYF. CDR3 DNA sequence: TGTGCCAGCAGCTTCGGAACAGCGGGGGCAAAAGAGACCCAGTACTTC.

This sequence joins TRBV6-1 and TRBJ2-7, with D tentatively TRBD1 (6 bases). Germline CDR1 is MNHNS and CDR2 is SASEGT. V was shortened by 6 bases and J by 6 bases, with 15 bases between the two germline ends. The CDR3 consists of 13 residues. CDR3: CASRLYRVGEQYF. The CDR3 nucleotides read TGTGCCAGCAGACTATACAGGGTGGGCGAGCAGTACTTC.

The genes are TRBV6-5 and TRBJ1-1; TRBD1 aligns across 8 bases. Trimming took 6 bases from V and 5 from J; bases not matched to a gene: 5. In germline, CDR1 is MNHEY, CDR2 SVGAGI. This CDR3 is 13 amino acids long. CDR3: CASRGDRGTEAFF. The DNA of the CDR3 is TGTGCCAGCAGGGGAGACAGGGGTACTGAAGCTTTCTTT.

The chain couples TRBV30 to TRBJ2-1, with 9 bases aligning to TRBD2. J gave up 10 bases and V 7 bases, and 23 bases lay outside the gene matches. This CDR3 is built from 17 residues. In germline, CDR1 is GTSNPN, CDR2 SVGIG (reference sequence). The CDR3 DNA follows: TGTGCCTCGCGGCGGACAGGTAAGGTAGCGGGAGTTCTGGAGCAGTTCTTC. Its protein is CASRRTGKVAGVLEQFF.

The CDR3 reads CASSAGPGLPPGDTQYF. The CDR3, as DNA: TGTGCCAGCAGCGCTGGGCCGGGACTCCCTCCTGGAGATACGCAGTATTTT. The chain is built from TRBV9 and TRBJ2-3; D is possibly TRBD2 (6 bases). This CDR3 is built from 17 residues. The germline V and J ends were trimmed by 3 bases and 5 bases, with 22 bases remaining between them. Germline V CDR1 and CDR2: SGDLS, YYNGEE.

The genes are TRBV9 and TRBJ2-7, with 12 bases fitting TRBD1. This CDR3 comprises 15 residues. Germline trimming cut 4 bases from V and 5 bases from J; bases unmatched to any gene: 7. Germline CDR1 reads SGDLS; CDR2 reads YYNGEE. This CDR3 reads CASSRGTGGPHEQYF. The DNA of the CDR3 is TGTGCCAGCAGCAGAGGGACAGGGGGCCCCCACGAGCAGTACTTC.

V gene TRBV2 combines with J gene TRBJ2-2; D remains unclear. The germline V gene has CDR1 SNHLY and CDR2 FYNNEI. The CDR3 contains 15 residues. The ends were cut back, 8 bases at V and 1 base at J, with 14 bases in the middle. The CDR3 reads CASSPVPGNTGELFF. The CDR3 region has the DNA TGTGCCAGCTCCCCTGTCCCCGGGAACACCGGGGAGCTGTTTTTT.

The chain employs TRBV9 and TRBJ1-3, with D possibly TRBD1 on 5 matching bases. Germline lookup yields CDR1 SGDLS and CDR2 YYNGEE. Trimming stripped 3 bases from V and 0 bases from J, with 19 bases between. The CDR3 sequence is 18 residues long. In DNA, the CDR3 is TGTGCCAGCAGCGCCTCACGAATTGACAGCCGCTCTGGAAACACCATATATTTT. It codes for CASSASRIDSRSGNTIYF.

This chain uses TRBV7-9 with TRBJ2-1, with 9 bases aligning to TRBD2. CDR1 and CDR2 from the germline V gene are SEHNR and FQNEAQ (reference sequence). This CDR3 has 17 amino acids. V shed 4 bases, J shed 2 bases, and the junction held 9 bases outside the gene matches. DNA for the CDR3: TGTGCCAGCAGCTCACTTAGCGGGAGCCTAACCTACAATGAGCAGTTCTTC. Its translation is CASSSLSGSLTYNEQFF.

This chain's CDR3 is CASSFGTGAGYTF. The CDR3 DNA sequence: TGTGCCAGCAGCTTCGGGACAGGCGCTGGCTACACCTTC. This sequence joins TRBV5-6 and TRBJ1-2, with 8 bases fitting TRBD1. CDR3 size: 13 residues. CDR1 is SGHDT and CDR2 is YYEEEE in the germline V gene. V lost 2 bases to trimming and J lost 7 bases; unmatched junction nucleotides: 4.

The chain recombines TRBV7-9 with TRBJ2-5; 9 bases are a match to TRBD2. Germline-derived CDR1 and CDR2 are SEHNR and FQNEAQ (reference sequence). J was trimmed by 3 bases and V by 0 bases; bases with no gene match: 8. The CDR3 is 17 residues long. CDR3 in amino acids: CASSLAPLAGREETQYF. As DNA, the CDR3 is TGTGCCAGCAGCTTAGCCCCCCTAGCGGGAAGGGAAGAGACCCAGTACTTC. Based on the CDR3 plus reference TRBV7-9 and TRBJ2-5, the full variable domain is DTGVSQNPRHKITKRGQNVTFRCDPISEHNRLYWYRQTLGQGPEFLTYFQNEAQLEKSRLLSDRFSAERPKGSFSTLEIQRTEQGDSAMYLCASSLAPLAGREETQYFGPGTRLLVL.

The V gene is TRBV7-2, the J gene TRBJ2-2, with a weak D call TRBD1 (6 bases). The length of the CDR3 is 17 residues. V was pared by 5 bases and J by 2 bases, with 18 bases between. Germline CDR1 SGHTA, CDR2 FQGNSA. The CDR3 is CASSRRETGINTGELFF. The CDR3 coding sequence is TGTGCCAGCAGCCGACGTGAAACAGGGATCAACACCGGGGAGCTGTTTTTT.

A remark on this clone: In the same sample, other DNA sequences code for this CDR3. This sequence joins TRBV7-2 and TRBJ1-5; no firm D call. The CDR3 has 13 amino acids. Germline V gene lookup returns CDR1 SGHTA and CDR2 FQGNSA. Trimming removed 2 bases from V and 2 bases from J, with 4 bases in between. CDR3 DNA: TGTGCCAGCAGCTTACAGGGCAATCAGCCCCAGCATTTT. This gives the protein CASSLQGNQPQHF.

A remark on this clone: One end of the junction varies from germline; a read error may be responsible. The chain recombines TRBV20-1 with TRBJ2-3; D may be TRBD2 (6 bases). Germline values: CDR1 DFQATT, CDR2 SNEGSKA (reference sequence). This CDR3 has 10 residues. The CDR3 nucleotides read TGTGGGGGACTCACAGATACGCAGTATTTT. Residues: CGGLTDTQYF.

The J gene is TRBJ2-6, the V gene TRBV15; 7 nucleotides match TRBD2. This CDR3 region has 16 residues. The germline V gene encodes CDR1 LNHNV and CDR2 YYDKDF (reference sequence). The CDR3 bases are TGTGCTGCGGGGGACGCGGAGGGTTCTGGGGCCAACGTCCTGACTTTC. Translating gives CAAGDAEGSGANVLTF.

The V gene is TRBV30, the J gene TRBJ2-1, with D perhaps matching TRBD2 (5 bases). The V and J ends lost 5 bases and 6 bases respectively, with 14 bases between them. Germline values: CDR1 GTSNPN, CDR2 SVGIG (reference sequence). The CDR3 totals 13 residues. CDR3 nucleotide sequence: TGTGCCTGGGCTTTAGCGTATATCAATGAGCAGTTCTTC. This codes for CAWALAYINEQFF.

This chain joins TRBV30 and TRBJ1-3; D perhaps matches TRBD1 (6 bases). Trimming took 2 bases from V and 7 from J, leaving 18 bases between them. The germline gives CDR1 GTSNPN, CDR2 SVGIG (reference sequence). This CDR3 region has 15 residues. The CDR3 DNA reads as TGTGCCTGGAGTCGGACAGACGGATTACGGAACACCATATATTTT. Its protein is CAWSRTDGLRNTIYF.

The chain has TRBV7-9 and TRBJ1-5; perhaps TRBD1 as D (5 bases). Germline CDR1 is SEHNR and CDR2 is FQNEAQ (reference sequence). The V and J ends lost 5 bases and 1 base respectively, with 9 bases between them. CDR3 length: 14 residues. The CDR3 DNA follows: TGTGCCAGCAGCCGGGCAGGGAGCAATCAGCCCCAGCATTTT. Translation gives CASSRAGSNQPQHF.

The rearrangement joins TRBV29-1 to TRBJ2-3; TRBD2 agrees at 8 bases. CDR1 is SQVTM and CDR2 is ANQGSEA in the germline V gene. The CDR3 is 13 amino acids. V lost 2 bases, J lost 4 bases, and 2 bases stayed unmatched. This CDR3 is CSVEPGGADTQYF. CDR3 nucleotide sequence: TGCAGCGTTGAACCCGGGGGGGCAGATACGCAGTATTTT.

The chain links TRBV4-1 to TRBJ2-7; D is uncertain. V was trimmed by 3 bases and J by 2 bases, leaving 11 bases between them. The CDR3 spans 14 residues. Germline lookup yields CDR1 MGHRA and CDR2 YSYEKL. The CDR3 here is CASSHEAGPYEQYF. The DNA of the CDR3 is TGCGCCAGCAGCCATGAAGCCGGTCCCTACGAGCAGTACTTC.

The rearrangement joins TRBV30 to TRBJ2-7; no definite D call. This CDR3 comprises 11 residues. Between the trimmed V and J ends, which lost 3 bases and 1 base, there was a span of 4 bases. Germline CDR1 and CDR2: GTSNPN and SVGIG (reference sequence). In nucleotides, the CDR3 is TGTGCCTGGAGGGAGTCCTACGAGCAGTACTTC. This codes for CAWRESYEQYF.

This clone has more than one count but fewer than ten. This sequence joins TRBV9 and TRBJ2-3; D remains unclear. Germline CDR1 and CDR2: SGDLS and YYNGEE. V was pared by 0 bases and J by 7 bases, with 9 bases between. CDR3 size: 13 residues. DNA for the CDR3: TGTGCCAGCAGCGTAGAGACGACAAATACGCAGTATTTT. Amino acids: CASSVETTNTQYF.

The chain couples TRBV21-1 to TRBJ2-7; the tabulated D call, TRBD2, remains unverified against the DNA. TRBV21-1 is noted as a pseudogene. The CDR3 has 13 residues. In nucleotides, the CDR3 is TGTGCCAGCAGCAAGAGAACCTCCTACGAGCAGTACTTC. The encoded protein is CASSKRTSYEQYF.

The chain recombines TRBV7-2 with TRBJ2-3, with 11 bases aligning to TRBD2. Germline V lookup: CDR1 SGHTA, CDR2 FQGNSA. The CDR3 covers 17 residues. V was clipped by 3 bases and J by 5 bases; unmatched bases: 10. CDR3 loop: CASSFPTSGIGQDTQYF. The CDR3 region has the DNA TGTGCCAGCAGCTTCCCGACTAGCGGGATCGGTCAAGATACGCAGTATTTT.